The clone carrying this T cell receptor beta chain has more than one count but fewer than ten. What it binds is not known. An equimolar mix of two oligonucleotides served as the beta constant-region primer for TRBC1 and TRBC2. Nested alpha and beta constant-region primers with the SP2 primer drove four PCR rounds on ligated cDNA. A single record per CDR3 protein comes from TCRdb applying MiXCR to the UMI-ligation and nested PCR reads. This sample carries roughly 92,000 distinct CDR3 sequences, about 11% of them seen once, and the ten largest clones take approximately 0.14%. The data originate from a study of naive and memory T cell subsets. Trimming took off 8 bases at V and 13 bases at J, with 17 bases between the two ends. CDR3 length: 11 amino acids. General study points: Naive repertoires, especially CD8, held a few larger clonotypes, possibly memory cells re-expressing CD45RA.

The clonotype comes from a human donor in good health. The sequencing sample was made of naive CD4+ T cells from blood. The chain links TRBV12-3 or TRBV12-4 to TRBJ1-1, with D perhaps matching TRBD1 (6 bases). Written as DNA, the CDR3 is TGTGCCAGCGGCCGGGACACGGTCGGTTTCTTT. Translation gives CASGRDTVGFF.